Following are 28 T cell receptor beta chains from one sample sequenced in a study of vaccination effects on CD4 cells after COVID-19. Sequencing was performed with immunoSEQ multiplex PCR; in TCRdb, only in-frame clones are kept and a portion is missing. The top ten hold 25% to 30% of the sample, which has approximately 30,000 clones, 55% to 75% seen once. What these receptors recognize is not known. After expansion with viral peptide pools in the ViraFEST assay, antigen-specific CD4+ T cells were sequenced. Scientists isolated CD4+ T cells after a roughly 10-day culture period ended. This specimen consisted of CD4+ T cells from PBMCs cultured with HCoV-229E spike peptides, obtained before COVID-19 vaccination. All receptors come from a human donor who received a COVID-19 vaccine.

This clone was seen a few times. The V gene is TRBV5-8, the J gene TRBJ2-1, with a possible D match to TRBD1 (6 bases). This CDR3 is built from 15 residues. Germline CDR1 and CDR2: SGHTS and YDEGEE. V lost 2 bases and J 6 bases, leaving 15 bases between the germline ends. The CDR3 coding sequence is TGTGCCAGCAGCTTACGGACAGTTCAAAGCAATGAGCAGTTCTTC. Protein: CASSLRTVQSNEQFF. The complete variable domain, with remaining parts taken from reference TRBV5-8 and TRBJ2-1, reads EAGVTQSPTHLIKTRGQQATLRCSPISGHTSVYWYQQALGLGLQFLLWYDEGEERNRGNFPPRFSGRQFPNYSSELNVNALELEDSALYLCASSLRTVQSNEQFFGPGTRLTVL.

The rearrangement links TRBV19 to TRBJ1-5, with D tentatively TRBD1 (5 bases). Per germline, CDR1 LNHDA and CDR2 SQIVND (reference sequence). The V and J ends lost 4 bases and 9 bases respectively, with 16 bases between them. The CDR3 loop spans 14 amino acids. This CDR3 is CASSRGWAGTPQHF. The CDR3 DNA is TGTGCCAGTAGTAGGGGGTGGGCGGGCACGCCCCAGCATTTT.

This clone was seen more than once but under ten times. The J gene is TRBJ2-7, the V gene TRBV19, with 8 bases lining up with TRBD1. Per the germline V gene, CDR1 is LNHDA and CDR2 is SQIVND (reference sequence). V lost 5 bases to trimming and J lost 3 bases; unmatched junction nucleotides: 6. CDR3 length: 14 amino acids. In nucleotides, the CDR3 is TGTGCCAGTAGTCCCCAGGGGGCATTCTACGAGCAGTACTTC. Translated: CASSPQGAFYEQYF.

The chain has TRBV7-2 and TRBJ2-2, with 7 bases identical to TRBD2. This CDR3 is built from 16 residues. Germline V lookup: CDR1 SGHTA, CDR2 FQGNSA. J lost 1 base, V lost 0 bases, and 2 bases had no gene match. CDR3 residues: CASSLAASGNTGELFF. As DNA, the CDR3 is TGTGCCAGCAGCTTAGCCGCTAGCGGGAACACCGGGGAGCTGTTTTTT. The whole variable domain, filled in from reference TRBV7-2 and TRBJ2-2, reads GAGVSQSPSNKVTEKGKDVELRCDPISGHTALYWYRQSLGQGLEFLIYFQGNSAPDKSGLPSDRFSAERTGGSVSTLTIQRTQQEDSAVYLCASSLAASGNTGELFFGEGSRLTVL.

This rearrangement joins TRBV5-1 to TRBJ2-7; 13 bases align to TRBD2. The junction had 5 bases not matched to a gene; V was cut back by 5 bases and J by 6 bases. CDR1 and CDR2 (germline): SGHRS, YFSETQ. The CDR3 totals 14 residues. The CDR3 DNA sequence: TGCGCCAGCAGTTCCGGGACTAGCGGGACCGAGCAGTACTTC. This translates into CASSSGTSGTEQYF.

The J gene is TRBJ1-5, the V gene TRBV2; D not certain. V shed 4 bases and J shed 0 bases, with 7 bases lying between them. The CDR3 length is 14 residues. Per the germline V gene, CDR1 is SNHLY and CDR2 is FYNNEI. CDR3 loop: CASSVGYSNQPQHF. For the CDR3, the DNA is TGTGCCAGCAGTGTCGGATATAGCAATCAGCCCCAGCATTTT.

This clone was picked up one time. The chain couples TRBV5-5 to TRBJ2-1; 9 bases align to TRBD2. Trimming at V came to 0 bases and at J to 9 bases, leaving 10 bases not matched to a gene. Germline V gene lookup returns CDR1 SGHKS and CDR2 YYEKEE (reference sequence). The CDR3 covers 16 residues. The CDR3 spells CASSLVLSGGQGEQFF. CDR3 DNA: TGTGCCAGCAGCTTGGTTCTTAGCGGGGGACAAGGTGAGCAGTTCTTC.

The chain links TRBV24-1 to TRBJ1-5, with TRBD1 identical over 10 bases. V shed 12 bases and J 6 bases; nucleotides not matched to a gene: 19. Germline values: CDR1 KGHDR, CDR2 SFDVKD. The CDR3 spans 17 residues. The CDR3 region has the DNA TGTGCCTCACACCTTATGCCCCGGGACAGGGGTTTTCAGCCCCAGCATTTT. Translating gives CASHLMPRDRGFQPQHF.

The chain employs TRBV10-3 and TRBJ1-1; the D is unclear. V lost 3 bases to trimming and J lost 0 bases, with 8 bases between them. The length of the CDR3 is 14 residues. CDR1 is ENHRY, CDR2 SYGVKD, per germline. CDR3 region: CAISDLGMNTEAFF. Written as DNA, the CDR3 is TGTGCCATCAGTGATCTCGGAATGAACACTGAAGCTTTCTTT.

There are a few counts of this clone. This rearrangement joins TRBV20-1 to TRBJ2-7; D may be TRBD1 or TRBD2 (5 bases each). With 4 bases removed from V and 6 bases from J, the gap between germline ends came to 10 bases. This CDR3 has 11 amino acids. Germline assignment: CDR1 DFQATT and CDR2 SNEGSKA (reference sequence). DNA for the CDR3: TGCAGTGCTAATCAGGGAGTCGAGCAGTACTTC. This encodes CSANQGVEQYF.

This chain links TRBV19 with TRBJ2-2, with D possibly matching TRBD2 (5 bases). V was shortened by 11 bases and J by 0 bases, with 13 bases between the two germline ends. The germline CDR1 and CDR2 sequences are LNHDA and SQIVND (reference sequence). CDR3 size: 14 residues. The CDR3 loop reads CAGMRASNTGELFF. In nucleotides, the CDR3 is TGTGCCGGTATGAGGGCCTCGAACACCGGGGAGCTGTTTTTT.

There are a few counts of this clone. CDR3 in amino acids: CASSPGLGYTGELFF. CDR3 nucleotide sequence: TGTGCCAGTAGTCCGGGACTAGGGTACACCGGGGAGCTGTTTTTT. The V call is TRBV19, the J call TRBJ2-2; 8 nucleotides match TRBD2. The CDR3 spans 15 residues. The ends lost 5 bases at V and 3 bases at J; junction bases unmatched: 5. The germline V gene has CDR1 LNHDA and CDR2 SQIVND (reference sequence).

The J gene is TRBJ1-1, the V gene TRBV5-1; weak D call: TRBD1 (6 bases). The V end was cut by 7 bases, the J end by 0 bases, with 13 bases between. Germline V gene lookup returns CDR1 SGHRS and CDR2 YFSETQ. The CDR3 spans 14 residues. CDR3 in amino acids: CASGMGHMNTEAFF. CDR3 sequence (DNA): TGCGCCAGCGGAATGGGACATATGAACACTGAAGCTTTCTTT.

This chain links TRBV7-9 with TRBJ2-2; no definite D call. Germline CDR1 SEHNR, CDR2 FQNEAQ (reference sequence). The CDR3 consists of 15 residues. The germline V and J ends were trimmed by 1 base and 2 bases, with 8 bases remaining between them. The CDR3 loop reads CASSLGAVNTGELFF. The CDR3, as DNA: TGTGCCAGCAGCTTAGGGGCAGTTAACACCGGGGAGCTGTTTTTT.

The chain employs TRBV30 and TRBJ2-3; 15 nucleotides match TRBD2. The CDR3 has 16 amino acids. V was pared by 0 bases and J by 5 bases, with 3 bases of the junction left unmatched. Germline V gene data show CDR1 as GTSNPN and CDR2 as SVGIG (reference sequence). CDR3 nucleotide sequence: TGTGCCTGGAGTGTCGGACTAGCGGGGGGGGTAGATACGCAGTATTTT. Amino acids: CAWSVGLAGGVDTQYF.

The CDR3 sequence: CAWSVAGGPWETQYF. CDR3 bases: TGTGCCTGGAGTGTGGCGGGAGGGCCTTGGGAGACCCAGTACTTC. The V call is TRBV30, the J call TRBJ2-5; 9 bases match TRBD2. The CDR3 extends over 15 amino acids. CDR1 and CDR2 from the germline V gene are GTSNPN and SVGIG (reference sequence). The V gene end was trimmed by 0 bases and the J gene end by 5 bases; junction bases not matched to a gene: 7.

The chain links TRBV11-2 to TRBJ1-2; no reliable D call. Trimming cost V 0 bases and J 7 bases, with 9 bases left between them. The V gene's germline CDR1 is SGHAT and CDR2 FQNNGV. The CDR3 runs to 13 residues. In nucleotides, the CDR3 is TGTGCCAGCAGCTTAGAACCCCTGGCTGGCTACACCTTC. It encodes CASSLEPLAGYTF.

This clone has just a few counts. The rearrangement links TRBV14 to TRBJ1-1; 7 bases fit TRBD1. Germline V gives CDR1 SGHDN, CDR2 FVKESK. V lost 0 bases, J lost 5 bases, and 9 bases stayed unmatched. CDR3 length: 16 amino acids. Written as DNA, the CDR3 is TGTGCCAGCAGCCAAGATCACAGGGGTAGGTTGACTGAAGCTTTCTTT. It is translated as CASSQDHRGRLTEAFF.

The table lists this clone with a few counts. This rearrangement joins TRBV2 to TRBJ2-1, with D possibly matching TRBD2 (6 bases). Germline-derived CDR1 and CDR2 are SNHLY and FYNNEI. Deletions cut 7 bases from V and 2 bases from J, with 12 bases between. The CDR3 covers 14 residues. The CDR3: CASNLRLAYNEQFF. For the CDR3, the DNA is TGTGCCAGCAATCTGAGACTAGCCTACAATGAGCAGTTCTTC.

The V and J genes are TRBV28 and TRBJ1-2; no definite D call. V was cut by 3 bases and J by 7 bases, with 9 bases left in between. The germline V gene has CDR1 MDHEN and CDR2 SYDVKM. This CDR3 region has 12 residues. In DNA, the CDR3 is TGTGCCAGCAGTTTTGGCCCTCGTGGCTACACCTTC. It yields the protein CASSFGPRGYTF.

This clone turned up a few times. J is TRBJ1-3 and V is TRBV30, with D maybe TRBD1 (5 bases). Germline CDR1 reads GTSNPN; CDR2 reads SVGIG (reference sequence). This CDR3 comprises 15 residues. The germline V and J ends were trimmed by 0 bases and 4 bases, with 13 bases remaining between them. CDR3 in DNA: TGTGCCTGGAGTGTACTCCAGGGCCTAGGAAACACCATATATTTT. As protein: CAWSVLQGLGNTIYF.

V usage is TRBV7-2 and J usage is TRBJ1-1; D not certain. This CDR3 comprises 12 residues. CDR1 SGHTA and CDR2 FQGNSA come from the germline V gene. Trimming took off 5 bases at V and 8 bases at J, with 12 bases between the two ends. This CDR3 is CASSPWGGEAFF. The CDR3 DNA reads TGTGCCAGCAGCCCGTGGGGAGGGGAAGCTTTCTTT.

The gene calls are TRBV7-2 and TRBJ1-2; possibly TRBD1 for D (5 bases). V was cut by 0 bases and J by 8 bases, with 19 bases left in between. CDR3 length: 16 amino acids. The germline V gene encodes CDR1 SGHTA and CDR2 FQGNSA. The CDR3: CASSLAQTGGSWGYTF. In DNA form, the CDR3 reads TGTGCCAGCAGCTTAGCACAAACCGGGGGAAGTTGGGGCTACACCTTC. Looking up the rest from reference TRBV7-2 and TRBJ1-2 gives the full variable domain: GAGVSQSPSNKVTEKGKDVELRCDPISGHTALYWYRQSLGQGLEFLIYFQGNSAPDKSGLPSDRFSAERTGGSVSTLTIQRTQQEDSAVYLCASSLAQTGGSWGYTFGSGTRLTVV.

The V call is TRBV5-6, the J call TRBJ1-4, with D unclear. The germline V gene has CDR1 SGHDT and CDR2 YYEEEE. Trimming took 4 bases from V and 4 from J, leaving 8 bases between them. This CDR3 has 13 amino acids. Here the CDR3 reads CASSLGVNEKLFF. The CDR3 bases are TGTGCCAGCAGCCTCGGGGTTAATGAAAAACTGTTTTTT.

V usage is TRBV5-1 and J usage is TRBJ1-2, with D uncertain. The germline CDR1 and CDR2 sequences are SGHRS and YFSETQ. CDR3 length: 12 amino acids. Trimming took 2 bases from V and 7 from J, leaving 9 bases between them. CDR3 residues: CASSFEAGGYTF. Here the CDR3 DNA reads TGCGCCAGCAGCTTTGAGGCGGGTGGCTACACCTTC.

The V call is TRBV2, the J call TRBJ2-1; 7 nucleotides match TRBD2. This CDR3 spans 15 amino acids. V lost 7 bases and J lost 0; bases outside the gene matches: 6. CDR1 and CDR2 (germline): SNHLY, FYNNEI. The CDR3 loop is CASTLAVPSYNEQFF. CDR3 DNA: TGTGCCAGCACCCTAGCGGTACCCTCCTACAATGAGCAGTTCTTC.

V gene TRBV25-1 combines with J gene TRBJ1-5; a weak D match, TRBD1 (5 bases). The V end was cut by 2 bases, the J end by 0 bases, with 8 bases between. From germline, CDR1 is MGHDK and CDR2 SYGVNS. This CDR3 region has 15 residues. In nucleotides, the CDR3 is TGTGCCAGCAGTGAAGGGACGGATAGCAATCAGCCCCAGCATTTT. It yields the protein CASSEGTDSNQPQHF.

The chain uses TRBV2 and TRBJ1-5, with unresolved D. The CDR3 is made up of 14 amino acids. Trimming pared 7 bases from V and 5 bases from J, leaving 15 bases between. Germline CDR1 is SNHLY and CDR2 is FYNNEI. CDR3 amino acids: CASTVVRSDQPQHF. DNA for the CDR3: TGTGCCAGCACGGTTGTGCGTTCTGATCAGCCCCAGCATTTT.